This T cell receptor beta chain was captured in a study of read filtering for tumor transcriptome and immune sequencing. Regarding the study as a whole: The sorted CD138-negative fraction was a mixed bone marrow immune population, not purified T cells.

CDR3 length: 15 amino acids. Trimming removed 3 bases at V and 2 bases at J, with 8 bases between. This clonotype has a count of ten or more. As yet, its antigen is unknown. Molecular barcoded adaptors covering alpha/delta and beta/gamma chains were used on approximately 440 ng RNA. One entry per CDR3 protein, called by TCRdb with MiXCR from the reads. The table has 49,000 or so distinct CDR3 sequences, approximately 12% seen once. Sequencing used a population of CD138-negative cells sorted from bone marrow. This TCR derives from a donor aged 40 or older with multiple myeloma. This rearrangement joins TRBV12-3 or TRBV12-4 to TRBJ2-6; TRBD1 might be the D (5 bases). Here the CDR3 reads CASSFARAGANVLTF. The CDR3 nucleotides are TGTGCCAGCAGTTTTGCCAGGGCTGGGGCCAACGTCCTGACTTTC.